The entry that follows covers one T cell receptor (beta chain) sequence. This specimen comes from a study of OX40 agonist ivuxolimab in advanced cancers. Study-level information: It was permissible to have had prior anti-PD-1, anti-PD-L1 or anti-CTLA-4 therapy, and more than 30% had some.

Some clones are missing from TCRdb's copy, which holds only in-frame ones; the method was immunoSEQ multiplex PCR. The sample shows approximately 49,000 clones, approximately 79% of them seen only once. This receptor was obtained from an adult with an advanced solid tumor such as melanoma, head and neck, liver or kidney cancer. Specimen: CD4+ or CD8+ T cells sorted from blood, collected in a trial of the OX40 agonist ivuxolimab.

The CDR3 nucleotides read TGTGCCAGCAGTGAAGGAGGAAGAGCCTACGAGCAGTACTTC. It encodes CASSEGGRAYEQYF. This chain links TRBV6-1 with TRBJ2-7; no clear D. With 1 base removed from V and 2 bases from J, the gap between germline ends came to 9 bases. This CDR3 is 14 amino acids long. Germline CDR1 is MNHNS and CDR2 is SASEGT.